This T cell receptor beta chain originates from a study of T cells expressing NK-cell markers. Study overall: Obtained from sorted CD3+CD56+NKG2C+, CD3+CD56+NKG2C- and CD3+CD56-NKG2C+ T cells were the TCR beta repertoires. Study observations and caveats: Dominant NKG2C+ clonotypes accounted for roughly 1.0-7.0% of CD8+ T cells in several donors. Leadership of the CD3+CD56-NKG2C+ fraction also belonged to these clonotypes in a handful of donors.

Germline assignment: CDR1 MNHEY and CDR2 SVGEGT. The CDR3 is made up of 14 amino acids. About this clonotype itself: Antigen specificity is unknown.

Libraries used 5'RACE template switching adding universal primer site and UMIs. Following a re-call of the 5' RACE reads, TCRdb has one entry per CDR3 protein and lacks DNA. This sample contains 350,000 to 450,000 distinct CDR3 sequences. Sequences were obtained from blood T cells: a sorted CD56 or NKG2C T cell subset, CD4+ or CD8+ T cells, or bulk PBMC T cells (not recorded which). This receptor was obtained from a man aged 18-70 years in good health. This chain uses TRBV6-2 or TRBV6-3 with TRBJ2-7. The chain's CDR3 is CASSYFGRFYEQYF.